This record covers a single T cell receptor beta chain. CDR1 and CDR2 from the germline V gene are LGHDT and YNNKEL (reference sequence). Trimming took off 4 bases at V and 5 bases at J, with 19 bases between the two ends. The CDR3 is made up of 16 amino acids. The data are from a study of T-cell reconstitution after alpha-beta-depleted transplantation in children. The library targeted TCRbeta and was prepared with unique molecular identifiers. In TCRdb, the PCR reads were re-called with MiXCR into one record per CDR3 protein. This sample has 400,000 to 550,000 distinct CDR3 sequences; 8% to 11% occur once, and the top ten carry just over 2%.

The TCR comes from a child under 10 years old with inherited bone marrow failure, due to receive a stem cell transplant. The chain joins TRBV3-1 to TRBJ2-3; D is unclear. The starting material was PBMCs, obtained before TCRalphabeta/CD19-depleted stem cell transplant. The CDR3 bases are TGTGCCAGCAGCCCCGAATTCCTAGGCGTAATAGATACGCAGTATTTT. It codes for CASSPEFLGVIDTQYF.